This passage covers 5 T cell receptor beta chains from one sample sequenced in a study of human T cells and chemical hapten exposure. MiXCR was run by TCRdb on the 5' RACE reads, yielding one entry per CDR3 protein. The sample consists of some 150,000 distinct CDR3 sequences, around 4.4% of them appearing once. Total RNA was isolated from whole blood that had not been fractionated. These receptors were collected from a female donor in good health.

This clonotype was observed many times. The chain carries TRBV2 and TRBJ2-2; 7 bases fit TRBD2. V lost 4 bases, J lost 4 bases, and 3 bases stayed unmatched. The germline V gene has CDR1 SNHLY and CDR2 FYNNEI. The length of the CDR3 is 14 residues. CDR3 amino acids: CASSGGGRTGELFF. The CDR3 DNA reads TGTGCCAGCAGTGGCGGGGGACGCACCGGGGAGCTGTTTTTT.

The chain recombines TRBV20-1 with TRBJ2-7; 7 positions agree with TRBD1. The CDR3 has 15 residues. Trimming removed 2 bases from V and 2 bases from J; junction bases left unmatched: 9. Germline loops: CDR1 DFQATT, CDR2 SNEGSKA (reference sequence). The CDR3 sequence: CSARRQGACPYEQYF. In DNA, the CDR3 is TGCAGTGCTAGAAGACAGGGTGCTTGTCCCTACGAGCAGTACTTC.

This clonotype was detected ten times or more. The chain links TRBV4-2 to TRBJ1-4; D remains ambiguous. The length of the CDR3 is 14 residues. Trimming removed 0 bases at V and 8 bases at J, with 10 bases between. The germline V gene encodes CDR1 LGHNA and CDR2 YNFKEQ. CDR3 sequence: CASSQDSGGEKLFF. The CDR3 DNA is TGTGCCAGCAGCCAAGATTCAGGAGGGGAAAAACTGTTTTTT.

This clonotype was counted at least ten times. The J gene is TRBJ1-5, the V gene TRBV18, with unresolved D. With 3 bases removed from V and 4 bases from J, the gap between germline ends came to 4 bases. This CDR3 spans 12 amino acids. Germline V gene lookup returns CDR1 KGHSH and CDR2 LQKENI. The CDR3 nucleotides read TGTGCCAGCTCACCTAAGAATCAGCCCCAGCATTTT. Its protein product is CASSPKNQPQHF.

This clonotype appeared many times. The J gene is TRBJ1-5, the V gene TRBV5-1, with 10 bases identical to TRBD1. Germline CDR1 reads SGHRS; CDR2 reads YFSETQ. V lost 4 bases, J lost 7 bases, and 5 bases stayed unmatched. CDR3 length: 14 residues. CDR3 in amino acids: CASSTGQGDQPQHF. The CDR3 DNA follows: TGCGCCAGCAGCACCGGACAGGGGGACCAGCCCCAGCATTTT. Based on the CDR3 plus reference TRBV5-1 and TRBJ1-5, the full variable domain is KAGVTQTPRYLIKTRGQQVTLSCSPISGHRSVSWYQQTPGQGLQFLFEYFSETQRNKGNFPGRFSGRQFSNSRSEMNVSTLELGDSALYLCASSTGQGDQPQHFGDGTRLSIL.